Listed below are T cell receptor beta chains from one sample, sequenced in a study of T cell changes during pregnancy in multiple sclerosis. TCRdb's table, derived via immunoSEQ multiplex PCR, lists solely in-frame clones and lacks some. This sample carries some 40,000 clones, approximately 94% of them seen once, and the ten largest clones take 0.35%. The specimen was CD4+ T cells from peripheral blood mononuclear cells, collected after pregnancy. The source of these receptors is a female donor with multiple sclerosis, enrolled in a pregnancy study. The CDR3 runs from the conserved cysteine through the conserved F or W. Each record gives: V gene, clone size, J gene, D gene, CDR3 protein, CDR3 DNA. A D gene is named only where the DNA matches it firmly. Clone size is given for some rows only: seen once, a few or many times, or a class if the clone is expanded.

v_call: TRBV7-8; clone_size: .; j_call: TRBJ2-1; d_call: TRBD1; cdr3_aa: CASSSRQGPPNEQFF; cdr3_nt: TGTGCCAGCAGCTCAAGACAGGGGCCCCCCAATGAGCAGTTCTTC
v_call: TRBV10-3; clone_size: once; j_call: TRBJ1-1; d_call: TRBD1; cdr3_aa: CAISEPQGVTEAFF; cdr3_nt: TGTGCCATCAGTGAGCCCCAGGGGGTTACTGAAGCTTTCTTT
v_call: TRBV6-4; clone_size: .; j_call: TRBJ2-7; d_call: .; cdr3_aa: CASSPEQGGPYEQYF; cdr3_nt: TGTGCCAGCAGTCCCGAACAGGGTGGGCCCTACGAGCAGTACTTC
v_call: TRBV7-8; clone_size: .; j_call: TRBJ1-4; d_call: .; cdr3_aa: CASSLSGRTLTNEKLFF; cdr3_nt: TGTGCCAGCAGCTTATCGGGCCGGACTCTAACTAATGAAAAACTGTTTTTT
v_call: TRBV18; clone_size: .; j_call: TRBJ1-2; d_call: .; cdr3_aa: CASSREQGVNYGYTF; cdr3_nt: TGTGCCAGCTCACGCGAACAGGGAGTGAACTATGGCTACACCTTC
v_call: TRBV4-2; clone_size: .; j_call: TRBJ2-7; d_call: .; cdr3_aa: CASSLPQGGNEQYF; cdr3_nt: TGTGCCAGCAGCCTCCCACAGGGCGGCAACGAGCAGTACTTC
v_call: TRBV13; clone_size: .; j_call: TRBJ2-3; d_call: TRBD2; cdr3_aa: CASSLPGLAGGVTDTQYF; cdr3_nt: TGTGCCAGCAGCCTTCCGGGACTAGCGGGGGGGGTCACAGATACGCAGTATTTT
v_call: TRBV10-3; clone_size: .; j_call: TRBJ2-3; d_call: TRBD2; cdr3_aa: CAISMTSGGISTDTQYF; cdr3_nt: TGTGCCATCAGTATGACTAGCGGGGGAATTAGCACAGATACGCAGTATTTT
v_call: TRBV6-1; clone_size: .; j_call: TRBJ2-7; d_call: TRBD1; cdr3_aa: CASAHKDRAGEQYF; cdr3_nt: TGTGCCAGCGCGCACAAAGACAGGGCCGGGGAGCAGTACTTC
v_call: TRBV10-3; clone_size: few; j_call: TRBJ2-2; d_call: TRBD1; cdr3_aa: CAISPGQGSGELFF; cdr3_nt: TGTGCCATCAGTCCGGGACAGGGATCCGGGGAGCTGTTTTTT
v_call: TRBV5-4; clone_size: once; j_call: TRBJ2-3; d_call: TRBD2; cdr3_aa: CASSLRPLASGGSSTDTQYF; cdr3_nt: TGTGCCAGCAGCTTGCGCCCCTTGGCTAGCGGGGGCTCTAGCACAGATACGCAGTATTTT
v_call: TRBV27; clone_size: .; j_call: TRBJ2-7; d_call: TRBD1; cdr3_aa: CASRITGGKSYEQYF; cdr3_nt: TGTGCCAGCAGGATTACAGGGGGGAAGTCCTACGAGCAGTACTTC
v_call: TRBV2; clone_size: few; j_call: TRBJ1-6; d_call: .; cdr3_aa: CASRENSPLHF; cdr3_nt: TGTGCCAGCCGAGAGAATTCACCCCTCCACTTT
v_call: TRBV30; clone_size: .; j_call: TRBJ1-5; d_call: .; cdr3_aa: CAWSGGQHNQPQHF; cdr3_nt: TGTGCCTGGAGTGGAGGACAGCACAATCAGCCCCAGCATTTT
v_call: TRBV5-6; clone_size: .; j_call: TRBJ2-2; d_call: TRBD1; cdr3_aa: CASSLGQGTNTGELFF; cdr3_nt: TGTGCCAGCAGCTTAGGACAGGGTACGAACACCGGGGAGCTGTTTTTT
v_call: TRBV7-8; clone_size: .; j_call: TRBJ2-1; d_call: .; cdr3_aa: CASSPVSNEQFF; cdr3_nt: TGTGCCAGCAGCCCCGTGTCCAATGAGCAGTTCTTC
v_call: TRBV19; clone_size: .; j_call: TRBJ2-7; d_call: TRBD1; cdr3_aa: CASSGGQESSYEQYF; cdr3_nt: TGTGCCAGTAGTGGGGGACAGGAGAGCTCCTACGAGCAGTACTTC